One and the same sample provided the 18 T cell receptor beta chains below, sequenced in a study of human T cells and chemical hapten exposure (dated by TCRdb to the early 2020s). Interpreted using the paper, the time point label stands for: pre-sensitization, week 0. According to the study, the label for this sample's treatment or condition signals: therapeutic diphenylcyclopropenone sensitization with weekly scalp DPC. The library came from RACE. Sequencing relied on a NextSeq 500. TCRdb applied fastp at Q25 and MiXCR to the public reads, then kept only in-frame beta chains. For every CDR3 protein sequence, its rows merge into one entry that carries the most common genes and DNA. A total of about 51,000 distinct CDR3 sequences appear in this sample, around 9.4% of them only once. The ten largest clonotypes hold 14% to 15% of the sample. Sequencing was performed on whole blood, taken in connection with sensitization to the hapten diphenylcyclopropenone (DPC). The origin of the receptors is a woman aged 40-49 years with alopecia areata. Some clones in this sample may be carry-over from other donors' samples.

This clonotype has only a few counts. The J gene is TRBJ2-7, the V gene TRBV28; TRBD1 matches at 8 bases. V trimming: 4 bases; J trimming: 5 bases; junction bases outside the gene matches: 13. Per the germline V gene, CDR1 is MDHEN and CDR2 is SYDVKM. The CDR3 covers 16 residues. CDR3 DNA sequence: TGTGCCAGCAGTTCCCACCCTGGACAGGGATTCGACGAGCAGTACTTC. Translation: CASSSHPGQGFDEQYF.

The table lists this clonotype with a few counts. The V call is TRBV5-1, the J call TRBJ1-4, with a weak D call TRBD1 (6 bases). Trimming stripped 0 bases from V and 12 bases from J, with 21 bases between. Germline V gene lookup returns CDR1 SGHRS and CDR2 YFSETQ. The CDR3 totals 16 residues. CDR3 sequence reads: CASSLGGQLSPNQLFF. The CDR3, as DNA: TGCGCCAGCAGCTTGGGGGGACAACTCTCCCCTAACCAACTGTTTTTT.

This clonotype was recorded many times. The rearrangement joins TRBV6-2 or TRBV6-3 to TRBJ1-5, with D tentatively TRBD1 (6 bases). CDR3 length: 16 residues. Trimming shortened V by 4 bases and J by 5 bases, and 18 bases separated the two germline ends. Germline V gene sequence: CDR1 MNHEY, CDR2 SVGEGT. This CDR3 is CASSSMRTAPDQPQHF. Written as DNA, the CDR3 is TGTGCCAGCAGTTCCATGAGGACAGCTCCAGATCAGCCCCAGCATTTT.

The chain has TRBV7-2 and TRBJ1-1; perhaps TRBD1 as D (5 bases). CDR3 length: 17 amino acids. V gave up 2 bases and J gave up 0 bases, with 16 bases separating them. Germline V lookup: CDR1 SGHTA, CDR2 FQGNSA. The chain's CDR3 is CASSLSPGRTLNTEAFF. The CDR3 DNA sequence: TGTGCCAGCAGCTTAAGCCCGGGACGGACATTGAACACTGAAGCTTTCTTT.

This clonotype was seen many times. The chain employs TRBV7-6 and TRBJ2-2; 9 bases match TRBD2. Germline CDR1 and CDR2: SGHVS and FNYEAQ. This CDR3 is built from 15 residues. With V trimmed by 5 bases and J by 4 bases, 5 bases remained unmatched. CDR3 amino acids: CASSPGLAGTGELFF. CDR3 bases: TGTGCCAGCAGCCCGGGACTAGCTGGCACCGGGGAGCTGTTTTTT.

The rearrangement joins TRBV2 to TRBJ1-2, with 9 nucleotides matching TRBD1. V lost 7 bases, J lost 7 bases, and 10 bases stayed unmatched. This CDR3 contains 14 residues. The germline gives CDR1 SNHLY, CDR2 FYNNEI. The CDR3 DNA is TGTGCCAGCACTGTCCGCCGGGACAGGGTTGGCTACACCTTC. It yields the protein CASTVRRDRVGYTF.

This chain connects TRBV27 to TRBJ2-5; possibly TRBD1 for D (6 bases). The V end was cut by 4 bases, the J end by 2 bases, with 14 bases between. The V gene's germline CDR1 is MNHEY and CDR2 SMNVEV (reference sequence). This CDR3 is built from 15 residues. The chain's CDR3 is CASSSPGHLQETQYF. CDR3 coding DNA: TGTGCCAGCAGTTCCCCGGGACACTTACAAGAGACCCAGTACTTC.

This clonotype showed up many times. This chain uses TRBV5-1 with TRBJ2-7; TRBD2 matches 12 bases. The CDR3 is 17 residues long. Germline values: CDR1 SGHRS, CDR2 YFSETQ. V shed 7 bases, J shed 6 bases, and the junction held 17 bases outside the gene matches. CDR3 DNA sequence: TGCGCCAGCTCCCGGGAGGGGCTAGCGGGGGGGCGAGGCGAGCAGTACTTC. This codes for CASSREGLAGGRGEQYF.

This clonotype occurred once. The chain uses TRBV7-2 and TRBJ2-1; weak D call: TRBD1 (6 bases). The CDR3 is made up of 15 amino acids. Per germline, CDR1 SGHTA and CDR2 FQGNSA. V lost 5 bases to trimming and J lost 7 bases, with 18 bases between them. The CDR3 nucleotides read TGTGCCAGCAGCCCGATACTGGGGGCATTGAATGAGCAGTTCTTC. This codes for CASSPILGALNEQFF.

This clonotype was picked up a small number of times. V gene TRBV20-1 combines with J gene TRBJ2-3; maybe TRBD2 (5 bases). The V end lost 0 bases, the J end lost 8 bases, and 15 bases lay between the germline ends. Germline assignment: CDR1 DFQATT and CDR2 SNEGSKA (reference sequence). This CDR3 spans 14 amino acids. CDR3 residues: CSAREAAGRGTQYF. The CDR3 DNA reads TGCAGTGCTAGAGAGGCGGCGGGTCGGGGTACGCAGTATTTT.

The genes are TRBV20-1 and TRBJ2-7; no clear D. The CDR3 has 13 amino acids. The germline V gene has CDR1 DFQATT and CDR2 SNEGSKA (reference sequence). The V and J ends lost 0 bases and 2 bases respectively, with 8 bases between them. In DNA form, the CDR3 reads TGCAGTGCTAGAGATCTCAAGGCCTACGAGCAGTACTTC. Translating it yields CSARDLKAYEQYF.

The chain links TRBV20-1 to TRBJ1-4; TRBD1 matches 11 bases. The junction had 12 bases not matched to a gene; V was cut back by 4 bases and J by 8 bases. This CDR3 comprises 16 residues. Looked up from germline, CDR1 is DFQATT and CDR2 is SNEGSKA (reference sequence). Written as DNA, the CDR3 is TGCAGTGCTACCGCCGGGACAGGGGGTTCCCGCGAAAAACTGTTTTTT. Translation: CSATAGTGGSREKLFF.

The table lists this clonotype with many counts. The J gene is TRBJ1-1, the V gene TRBV12-3 or TRBV12-4; no clear D gene. Between the trimmed V and J ends, which lost 4 bases and 9 bases, there was a span of 15 bases. The CDR3 totals 13 residues. The CDR3 here is CASSSRTARKAFF. CDR3 bases: TGTGCCAGCAGTTCTCGGACGGCTCGAAAAGCTTTCTTT.

This clonotype was counted at least ten times. The gene calls are TRBV29-1 and TRBJ2-7; no reliable D call. V shed 4 bases and J shed 11 bases, with 30 bases lying between them. The CDR3 length is 16 residues. Germline CDR1 reads SQVTM; CDR2 reads ANQGSEA. CDR3 residues: CSVVPSPIGSGKFEYF. In nucleotides, the CDR3 is TGCAGCGTTGTACCGTCGCCTATAGGATCTGGAAAATTTGAGTACTTC.

The table lists this clonotype with many counts. This rearrangement joins TRBV12-3 or TRBV12-4 to TRBJ2-5; 7 bases are shared with TRBD2. This CDR3 is 12 amino acids long. J gave up 5 bases and V 5 bases, and 2 bases lay outside the gene matches. For the CDR3, the DNA is TGTGCCAGCAGTCAGGGAGGGGAGACCCAGTACTTC. The encoded protein is CASSQGGETQYF.

The V call is TRBV7-2, the J call TRBJ2-3; TRBD1 matches 9 bases. J gave up 2 bases and V 5 bases, and 14 bases lay outside the gene matches. In germline, CDR1 is SGHTA, CDR2 FQGNSA. The CDR3 consists of 18 residues. CDR3 nucleotide sequence: TGTGCCAGCAGCCTTGGTGCACACAGGGGGCGCCTCACAGATACGCAGTATTTT. Its protein product is CASSLGAHRGRLTDTQYF.

This clonotype has at least ten counts. This chain connects TRBV29-1 to TRBJ2-2; D might be TRBD2 (5 bases). Germline lookup yields CDR1 SQVTM and CDR2 ANQGSEA. The CDR3 extends over 15 amino acids. Trimming pared 0 bases from V and 2 bases from J, leaving 10 bases between. The CDR3 bases are TGCAGCGTTGAAGATCTAGAGGGTAACACCGGGGAGCTGTTTTTT. Translated: CSVEDLEGNTGELFF.

The CDR3 sequence is CASSEDGRDTEAFF. The CDR3 DNA sequence: TGTGCCAGCAGTGAAGACGGGAGGGACACTGAAGCTTTCTTT. J is TRBJ1-1 and V is TRBV6-1; D remains ambiguous. Germline CDR1 MNHNS, CDR2 SASEGT. This CDR3 is 14 amino acids long. Trimming removed 1 base from V and 3 bases from J, with 9 bases in between.